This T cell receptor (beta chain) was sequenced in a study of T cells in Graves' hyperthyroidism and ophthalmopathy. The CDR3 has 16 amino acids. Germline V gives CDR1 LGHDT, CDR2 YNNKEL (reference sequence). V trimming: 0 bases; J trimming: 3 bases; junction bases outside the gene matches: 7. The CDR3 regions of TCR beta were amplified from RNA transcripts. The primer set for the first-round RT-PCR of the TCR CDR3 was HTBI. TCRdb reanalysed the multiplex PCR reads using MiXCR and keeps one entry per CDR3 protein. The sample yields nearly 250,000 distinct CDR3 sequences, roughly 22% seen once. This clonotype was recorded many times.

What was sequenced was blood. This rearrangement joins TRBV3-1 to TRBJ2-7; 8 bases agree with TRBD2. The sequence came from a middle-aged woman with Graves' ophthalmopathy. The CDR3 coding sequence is TGTGCCAGCAGCCAAGATCGGGGGGGAGAAGGCTACGAGCAGTACTTC. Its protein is CASSQDRGGEGYEQYF.